One sample yielded the 9 T cell receptor beta chains listed below, sequenced in a study of T cells in Graves' hyperthyroidism and ophthalmopathy. TCR beta CDR3 regions were amplified from RNA transcripts. With the HTBI primer set, the TCR CDR3 went through a first round of RT-PCR. A single record per CDR3 protein comes from TCRdb applying MiXCR to the multiplex PCR reads. Altogether fewer than 550,000 distinct CDR3 sequences are present, less than 20% being singletons, with the ten largest covering roughly 13%. Specimen: blood. The source is a woman aged 18-35 years with Graves' hyperthyroidism.

The V and J genes are TRBV29-1 and TRBJ2-7; D unresolved. Deletions cut 4 bases from V and 6 bases from J, with 16 bases between. Germline CDR1 reads SQVTM; CDR2 reads ANQGSEA. The CDR3 consists of 13 residues. The DNA for the CDR3 is TGCAGCGTTGTGCAGGCTGGTGTCGGCGAGCAGTACTTC. Protein: CSVVQAGVGEQYF.

CDR3: CASSLVETQERGNYGYTF. Written as DNA, the CDR3 is TGTGCCAGCAGCTTAGTTGAGACCCAGGAGCGGGGGAACTATGGCTACACCTTC. The V and J genes are TRBV7-9 and TRBJ1-2, with D possibly TRBD1 on 5 matching bases. V was shortened by 1 base and J by 2 bases, with 20 bases between the two germline ends. The CDR3 extends over 18 amino acids. CDR1 is SEHNR, CDR2 FQNEAQ, per germline (reference sequence).

This clonotype was seen repeatedly, ten times or more. CDR3: CASSATPDSNQPQHF. CDR3 sequence (DNA): TGTGCCAGCAGTGCTACACCCGATAGCAATCAGCCCCAGCATTTT. The J gene is TRBJ1-5, the V gene TRBV2, with unresolved D. CDR3 length: 15 residues. V was cut by 4 bases and J by 0 bases, with 10 bases left in between. From germline, CDR1 is SNHLY and CDR2 FYNNEI.

This clonotype was detected ten times or more. The chain has TRBV28 and TRBJ2-7, with TRBD1 matching 8 bases. Germline trimming cut 4 bases from V and 0 bases from J; bases unmatched to any gene: 5. The CDR3 is 15 amino acids. Germline CDR1 is MDHEN and CDR2 is SYDVKM. The DNA for the CDR3 is TGTGCCAGCAGTTACGACAGGGGAAGCTCCTACGAGCAGTACTTC. It codes for CASSYDRGSSYEQYF.

Many counts were recorded for this clonotype. CDR3: CASSEYRGAALQPQHF. CDR3 nucleotides: TGTGCCAGCAGTGAATATCGTGGGGCCGCCTTACAGCCCCAGCATTTT. The V and J genes are TRBV2 and TRBJ1-5, with D possibly TRBD1 on 5 matching bases. The germline V gene has CDR1 SNHLY and CDR2 FYNNEI. Between the trimmed V and J ends, which lost 2 bases and 7 bases, there was a span of 18 bases. This CDR3 has 16 amino acids.

The table lists this clonotype with many counts. The chain combines TRBV5-1 with TRBJ1-2; 9 positions agree with TRBD1. CDR3 size: 15 residues. Germline values: CDR1 SGHRS, CDR2 YFSETQ. Losses at the gene ends were 0 bases for V and 4 bases for J; bases not matched to a gene: 4. The DNA for the CDR3 is TGCGCCAGCAGCTTGGTGGAGGGACAGGGCTATGGCTACACCTTC. Its translation: CASSLVEGQGYGYTF.

The table lists this clonotype with many counts. The V gene is TRBV3-1, the J gene TRBJ1-4; 7 bases line up with TRBD1. V lost 4 bases, J lost 7 bases, and 12 bases stayed unmatched. The CDR3 is 16 amino acids. In germline, CDR1 is LGHDT, CDR2 YNNKEL (reference sequence). CDR3 region: CASSPRGNRGAEKLFF. The CDR3 DNA sequence: TGTGCCAGCAGCCCCAGGGGGAACAGGGGAGCTGAAAAACTGTTTTTT.

This chain links TRBV20-1 with TRBJ2-1; 7 bases map to TRBD2. V shed 1 base, J shed 9 bases, and the junction held 3 bases outside the gene matches. The germline V gene encodes CDR1 DFQATT and CDR2 SNEGSKA (reference sequence). This CDR3 contains 12 residues. CDR3 amino acids: CSARGREGEQFF. For the CDR3, the DNA is TGCAGTGCTAGAGGCAGGGAGGGTGAGCAGTTCTTC.

This clonotype showed up many times. J is TRBJ1-1 and V is TRBV18, with no clear D. The V end was cut by 3 bases, the J end by 0 bases, with 14 bases between. This CDR3 region has 16 residues. Germline values: CDR1 KGHSH, CDR2 LQKENI. The CDR3: CASSPGSWNMNTEAFF. CDR3 DNA sequence: TGTGCCAGCTCACCGGGGTCGTGGAACATGAACACTGAAGCTTTCTTT.